Presented here are 11 T cell receptor beta chains from one specimen sequenced in a study of OX40 agonist ivuxolimab in advanced cancers. This table comes from immunoSEQ multiplex PCR, and its TCRdb copy is limited to in-frame clones, with some not included. This table has 90,000 to 100,000 clones, around 90% appearing once. The starting material was CD4+ or CD8+ T cells sorted from blood, obtained in a trial of the OX40 agonist ivuxolimab. These receptors originate from an adult with an advanced solid tumor such as melanoma, head and neck, liver or kidney cancer.

V usage is TRBV7-8 and J usage is TRBJ2-1; 9 bases align to TRBD2. Germline loops: CDR1 SGHVS, CDR2 FQNEAQ. CDR3 size: 12 residues. The V gene end was trimmed by 6 bases and the J gene end by 13 bases; junction bases not matched to a gene: 7. The CDR3 here is CASRKEAGGQFF. CDR3 nucleotides: TGTGCCAGCAGAAAGGAAGCGGGAGGCCAGTTCTTC. The entire variable domain, with the rest obtained from reference TRBV7-8 and TRBJ2-1, is as follows: GAGVSQSPRYKVAKRGQDVALRCDPISGHVSLFWYQQALGQGPEFLTYFQNEAQLDKSGLPSDRFFAERPEGSVSTLKIQRTQQEDSAVYLCASRKEAGGQFFGPGTRLTVL.

This clone was seen a handful of times. CDR3 DNA: TGTGCCAGCAGTTTGGACTTCGGCTTCAATCAGCCCCAGCATTTT. Amino acid sequence: CASSLDFGFNQPQHF. The rearrangement links TRBV6-4 to TRBJ1-5, with D hard to call. There are 15 residues in the CDR3. The germline CDR1 and CDR2 sequences are MRHNA and SNTAGT. V lost 5 bases and J 3 bases, leaving 14 bases between the germline ends.

In DNA, the CDR3 is TGTGCCAGCACCCTACTAGCGGGAGGTGACGGTGAGCAGTTCTTC. It codes for CASTLLAGGDGEQFF. The V and J genes are TRBV27 and TRBJ2-1; the match to TRBD2 covers 12 bases. Trimming cost V 7 bases and J 9 bases; bases outside gene matches: 10. Germline values: CDR1 MNHEY, CDR2 SMNVEV (reference sequence). The CDR3 length is 15 residues.

The chain couples TRBV27 to TRBJ2-1, with TRBD2 matching over 10 bases. Per germline, CDR1 MNHEY and CDR2 SMNVEV (reference sequence). The CDR3 is 16 residues long. V shed 2 bases and J 7 bases; nucleotides not matched to a gene: 8. The CDR3 spells CASSLRLAGVGNEQFF. Written as DNA, the CDR3 is TGTGCCAGCAGTTTAAGGCTAGCGGGAGTTGGAAATGAGCAGTTCTTC.

J is TRBJ2-7 and V is TRBV29-1; D gene uncertain. Germline V gives CDR1 SQVTM, CDR2 ANQGSEA. Trimming removed 4 bases from V and 5 bases from J, with 15 bases in between. The CDR3 totals 13 residues. The CDR3 is CSVGTFRANEQYF. The CDR3 DNA is TGCAGCGTTGGCACCTTTAGGGCTAACGAGCAGTACTTC.

The chain links TRBV6-5 to TRBJ1-1; D gene ambiguous. The CDR3 length is 13 residues. CDR1 MNHEY and CDR2 SVGAGI come from the germline V gene. V gave up 6 bases and J gave up 3 bases, with 11 bases separating them. The CDR3 DNA reads TGTGCCAGCAGCTCCTTTCGGGACACTGAAGCTTTCTTT. Protein: CASSSFRDTEAFF.

This clone was seen a single time. V usage is TRBV29-1 and J usage is TRBJ2-1, with TRBD2 matching over 16 bases. This CDR3 is built from 15 residues. Per germline, CDR1 SQVTM and CDR2 ANQGSEA. V trimming: 6 bases; J trimming: 9 bases; junction bases outside the gene matches: 8. CDR3 loop: CSVGTSGGERVEQFF. The CDR3, as DNA: TGCAGCGTCGGGACTAGCGGGGGGGAGAGGGTTGAGCAGTTCTTC.

CDR3 bases: TGCAGTGCGGGACGGTCTGGGGAGCAGTACTTC. Amino acid sequence: CSAGRSGEQYF. J is TRBJ2-7 and V is TRBV20-1, with D perhaps assigned TRBD1 or TRBD2 (5 bases each). There are 11 residues in the CDR3. Germline lookup yields CDR1 DFQATT and CDR2 SNEGSKA (reference sequence). Trimming pared 6 bases from V and 7 bases from J, leaving 13 bases between.

V is TRBV2 and J is TRBJ1-5; the D is unclear. V gave up 7 bases and J gave up 2 bases, with 18 bases separating them. This CDR3 is built from 16 residues. Germline V gives CDR1 SNHLY, CDR2 FYNNEI. CDR3 in amino acids: CASTWEFGVGNQPQHF. DNA for the CDR3: TGTGCCAGCACCTGGGAGTTCGGGGTTGGCAATCAGCCCCAGCATTTT.

The J gene is TRBJ2-7, the V gene TRBV7-8; 9 bases agree with TRBD2. CDR3 length: 17 amino acids. CDR1 and CDR2 from the germline V gene are SGHVS and FQNEAQ. With V trimmed by 0 bases and J by 2 bases, 8 bases remained unmatched. This CDR3 reads CASSLALSSGGTYEQYF. The DNA for the CDR3 is TGTGCCAGCAGCTTAGCGCTTAGTAGCGGGGGAACCTACGAGCAGTACTTC.

V usage is TRBV2 and J usage is TRBJ1-5; D may be TRBD1 (5 bases). CDR3 length equals 14 residues. Germline CDR1 is SNHLY and CDR2 is FYNNEI. Trimming left V 6 bases short and J 4 bases short, with 13 bases between. In DNA, the CDR3 is TGTGCCAGCAGGAGGGACGGAACAAATCAGCCCCAGCATTTT. Translated, it gives CASRRDGTNQPQHF. Filled out from reference TRBV2 and TRBJ1-5, the complete variable domain reads EPEVTQTPSHQVTQMGQEVILRCVPISNHLYFYWYRQILGQKVEFLVSFYNNEISEKSEIFDDQFSVERPDGSNFTLKIRSTKLEDSAMYFCASRRDGTNQPQHFGDGTRLSIL.